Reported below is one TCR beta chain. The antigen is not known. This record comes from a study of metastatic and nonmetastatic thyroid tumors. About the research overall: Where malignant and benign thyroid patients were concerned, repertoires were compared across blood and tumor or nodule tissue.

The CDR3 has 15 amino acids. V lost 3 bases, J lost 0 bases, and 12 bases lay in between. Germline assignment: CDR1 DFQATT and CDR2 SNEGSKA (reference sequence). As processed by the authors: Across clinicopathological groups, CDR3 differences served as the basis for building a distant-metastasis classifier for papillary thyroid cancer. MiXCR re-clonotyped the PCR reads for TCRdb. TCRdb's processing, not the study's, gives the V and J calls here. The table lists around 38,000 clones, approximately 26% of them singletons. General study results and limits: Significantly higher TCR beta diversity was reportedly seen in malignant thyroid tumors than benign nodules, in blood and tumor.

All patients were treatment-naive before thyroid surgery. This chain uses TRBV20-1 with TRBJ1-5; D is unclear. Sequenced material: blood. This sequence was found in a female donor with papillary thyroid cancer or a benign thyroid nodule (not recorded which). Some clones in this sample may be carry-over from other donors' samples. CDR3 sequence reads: CSASGQIHSNQPQHF. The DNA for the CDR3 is TGCAGTGCTAGTGGGCAGATACATAGCAATCAGCCCCAGCATTTT.